Below, 26 T cell receptor beta chains from the same sample are listed, as sequenced in a study of shared clonotypes between healthy human individuals. Some clones are missing from TCRdb's copy, which holds only in-frame ones; the method was immunoSEQ multiplex PCR. The sample yields some 1.5 million clones, approximately 98% seen once. Sequencing input: naive CD4+ T cells sorted from blood. Subset given: CD45RA+ positively selected. The receptors were sampled from a man aged 25 to 45 in good health.

The chain carries TRBV9 and TRBJ2-1; TRBD2 aligns across 10 bases. Trimming cost V 4 bases and J 3 bases; bases outside gene matches: 4. In germline, CDR1 is SGDLS, CDR2 YYNGEE. The length of the CDR3 is 15 residues. CDR3 sequence (DNA): TGTGCCAGCAGCTCGATAGCGGGAGGCTACAATGAGCAGTTCTTC. It codes for CASSSIAGGYNEQFF. The full variable domain, its missing parts supplied by reference TRBV9 and TRBJ2-1, is DSGVTQTPKHLITATGQRVTLRCSPRSGDLSVYWYQQSLDQGLQFLIQYYNGEERAKGNILERFSAQQFPDLHSELNLSSLELGDSALYFCASSSIAGGYNEQFFGPGTRLTVL.

This clone was observed once. The chain couples TRBV7-3 to TRBJ2-3; D is undetermined. V was shortened by 5 bases and J by 3 bases, with 9 bases between the two germline ends. The V gene's germline CDR1 is SGHTA and CDR2 FQGTGA. The CDR3 runs 13 residues. CDR3 DNA: TGTGCCAGCAGCCGACGGGTAACAGATACGCAGTATTTT. This codes for CASSRRVTDTQYF.

This clone has a single count. J is TRBJ2-2 and V is TRBV5-4; a possible D gene is TRBD2 (5 bases). V dropped 4 bases and J dropped 5 bases, with 9 bases sitting between them. The CDR3 is made up of 13 amino acids. Germline V gene data show CDR1 as SGHNT and CDR2 as YYREEE (reference sequence). The CDR3 nucleotides are TGTGCCAGCAGCCTGGACTTAACCGGGGAGCTGTTTTTT. As protein: CASSLDLTGELFF.

The chain uses TRBV7-2 and TRBJ2-1; 8 bases agree with TRBD2. The CDR3 spans 15 residues. The trim removed 6 bases at V and 3 bases at J, leaving 7 bases unmatched. Germline CDR1 is SGHTA and CDR2 is FQGNSA. This chain's CDR3 is CASRLTGLVYNEQFF. The DNA of the CDR3 is TGTGCCAGCAGGTTAACGGGACTAGTCTACAATGAGCAGTTCTTC.

The J gene is TRBJ2-5, the V gene TRBV2, with D hard to call. The CDR3 extends over 12 amino acids. CDR1 is SNHLY, CDR2 FYNNEI, per germline. V lost 7 bases, J lost 4 bases, and 10 bases lay in between. CDR3 in amino acids: CASTQRLETQYF. The CDR3 region has the DNA TGTGCCAGCACTCAGAGGTTAGAGACCCAGTACTTC. Complete variable domain (other parts from reference TRBV2 and TRBJ2-5): EPEVTQTPSHQVTQMGQEVILRCVPISNHLYFYWYRQILGQKVEFLVSFYNNEISEKSEIFDDQFSVERPDGSNFTLKIRSTKLEDSAMYFCASTQRLETQYFGPGTRLLVL.

In this sample, this clone turned up a few times. This chain links TRBV21-1 with TRBJ2-2; TRBD1 is the table's D call, not checked against the DNA. TRBV21-1 represents a pseudogene. The CDR3 totals 19 residues. This chain's CDR3 is CASSNKSRDKGFSTGELFF. The DNA of the CDR3 is TGTGCCAGCAGCAATAAATCTAGGGACAAGGGTTTTTCCACCGGGGAGCTGTTTTTT.

This rearrangement joins TRBV7-8 to TRBJ1-1, with a tentative D call TRBD1 (5 bases). This CDR3 is built from 16 residues. The V end was cut by 0 bases, the J end by 4 bases, with 15 bases between. Germline lookup yields CDR1 SGHVS and CDR2 FQNEAQ. In DNA, the CDR3 is TGTGCCAGCAGCTTAGCCTGGGGGTTGATTGGCACTGAAGCTTTCTTT. This codes for CASSLAWGLIGTEAFF.

This clone was observed once. J is TRBJ2-7 and V is TRBV28, with D perhaps TRBD1 (5 bases). Trimming removed 10 bases from V and 3 bases from J, with 25 bases in between. Germline values: CDR1 MDHEN, CDR2 SYDVKM. This CDR3 comprises 16 residues. For the CDR3, the DNA is TGTGCCACCTTCCGGCGGCTCCAGGGAAGGCTCTACGAGCAGTACTTC. It specifies CATFRRLQGRLYEQYF.

This chain connects TRBV27 to TRBJ1-1, with 7 bases lining up with TRBD1. The V and J ends lost 3 bases and 4 bases, in that order; junction bases with no gene match: 14. CDR1 MNHEY and CDR2 SMNVEV come from the germline V gene (reference sequence). CDR3 length: 17 amino acids. The DNA of the CDR3 is TGTGCCAGCAGTTTGTCGTGGGACAGTCCATCTGGCACTGAAGCTTTCTTT. Amino acid sequence: CASSLSWDSPSGTEAFF.

This rearrangement joins TRBV19 to TRBJ1-2; 7 positions match TRBD1. In germline, CDR1 is LNHDA, CDR2 SQIVND (reference sequence). Germline trimming cut 9 bases from V and 4 bases from J; bases unmatched to any gene: 11. The CDR3 extends over 14 amino acids. Here the CDR3 reads CASKKTRDSYGYTF. CDR3 nucleotide sequence: TGTGCCAGCAAAAAGACCAGGGACAGCTATGGCTACACCTTC.

The CDR3 sequence is CASSLRLDNNEQFF. DNA of the CDR3: TGTGCCAGCAGCTTACGGCTGGACAACAATGAGCAGTTCTTC. The chain is built from TRBV11-3 and TRBJ2-1, with a possible D match to TRBD1 (5 bases). Germline V gene data show CDR1 as SGHNT and CDR2 as YENEEA. This CDR3 has 14 residues. Between the trimmed V and J ends, which lost 2 bases and 5 bases, there was a span of 10 bases.

This rearrangement joins TRBV6-5 to TRBJ2-1, with TRBD1 identical over 9 bases. V lost 6 bases to trimming and J lost 8 bases; unmatched junction nucleotides: 5. The CDR3 runs 13 residues. Germline loops: CDR1 MNHEY, CDR2 SVGAGI. This CDR3 reads CASRTGQGHEQFF. DNA for the CDR3: TGTGCCAGCAGAACGGGACAGGGCCATGAGCAGTTCTTC.

The rearrangement joins TRBV5-1 to TRBJ2-2, with TRBD1 identical over 7 bases. Germline assignment: CDR1 SGHRS and CDR2 YFSETQ. The length of the CDR3 is 16 residues. With 3 bases clipped from V and 5 bases from J, the junction kept 10 bases outside the gene matches. In DNA form, the CDR3 reads TGCGCCAGCAGCTGGCCCAGGACAGGCACTACCGGGGAGCTGTTTTTT. The encoded protein is CASSWPRTGTTGELFF. The full variable domain, rest sourced from reference TRBV5-1 and TRBJ2-2, is KAGVTQTPRYLIKTRGQQVTLSCSPISGHRSVSWYQQTPGQGLQFLFEYFSETQRNKGNFPGRFSGRQFSNSRSEMNVSTLELGDSALYLCASSWPRTGTTGELFFGEGSRLTVL.

This clone was recorded once. This sequence joins TRBV11-2 and TRBJ2-7, with D perhaps matching TRBD1 (5 bases). Trimming removed 7 bases from V and 3 bases from J, with 19 bases in between. Germline assignment: CDR1 SGHAT and CDR2 FQNNGV. CDR3 length equals 15 residues. The CDR3 region is CASTSEERGLYEQYF. In DNA form, the CDR3 reads TGTGCCAGCACCTCCGAAGAAAGGGGCCTCTACGAGCAGTACTTC.

The chain joins TRBV18 to TRBJ1-5; 7 bases are a match to TRBD1. The germline V gene has CDR1 KGHSH and CDR2 LQKENI. CDR3 length: 14 amino acids. The J segment lost 7 bases and the V segment lost 3 bases, leaving 6 bases of the junction unmatched. CDR3 loop: CASSPTGYEQPQHF. CDR3 in DNA: TGTGCCAGCTCACCGACAGGGTACGAACAGCCCCAGCATTTT.

The chain links TRBV15 to TRBJ2-7; TRBD1 aligns across 8 bases. Unmatched junction bases numbered 5, after V lost 1 base and J lost 6 bases. CDR1 is LNHNV, CDR2 YYDKDF, per germline (reference sequence). The CDR3 runs to 14 residues. Here the CDR3 reads CATSRVDRVGEQYF. The DNA of the CDR3 is TGTGCCACCAGCAGAGTGGACAGGGTGGGCGAGCAGTACTTC.

This sequence joins TRBV5-1 and TRBJ1-1; D not resolved. There are 14 residues in the CDR3. Trimming removed 3 bases at V and 0 bases at J, with 9 bases between. CDR1 SGHRS and CDR2 YFSETQ come from the germline V gene. This CDR3 is CASSYDTMNTEAFF. DNA for the CDR3: TGCGCCAGCAGCTATGACACAATGAACACTGAAGCTTTCTTT.

The chain uses TRBV6-5 and TRBJ1-1; D gene ambiguous. Trimming took 2 bases from V and 6 from J, leaving 19 bases between them. The CDR3 has 16 residues. Looked up from germline, CDR1 is MNHEY and CDR2 is SVGAGI. CDR3 in DNA: TGTGCCAGCAGTTACAGCGCCCTCGACGGTTCATCTGAAGCTTTCTTT. It yields the protein CASSYSALDGSSEAFF.

The rearrangement uses TRBV28 and TRBJ2-1; 9 bases match TRBD2. Trimming at V came to 2 bases and at J to 8 bases, leaving 7 bases not matched to a gene. CDR1 MDHEN and CDR2 SYDVKM come from the germline V gene. The CDR3 totals 15 residues. The CDR3 sequence: CASSLGREGRYEQFF. The DNA for the CDR3 is TGTGCCAGCAGTTTAGGGCGGGAGGGCCGGTATGAGCAGTTCTTC.

This clone was counted once. The chain uses TRBV7-9 and TRBJ2-3; 7 nucleotides match TRBD2. With 8 bases clipped from V and 1 base from J, the junction kept 12 bases outside the gene matches. The CDR3 totals 16 residues. The germline CDR1 and CDR2 sequences are SEHNR and FQNEAQ (reference sequence). Here the CDR3 reads CASYKAVAGGTDTQYF. DNA for the CDR3: TGTGCCAGCTACAAGGCGGTGGCGGGGGGCACAGATACGCAGTATTTT.

This chain links TRBV5-4 with TRBJ2-7; D is unclear. The CDR3 has 13 residues. In germline, CDR1 is SGHNT, CDR2 YYREEE (reference sequence). V lost 3 bases and J 7 bases, leaving 14 bases between the germline ends. The CDR3 sequence: CASSSENAGEQYF. CDR3 bases: TGTGCCAGCAGCTCCGAGAACGCCGGGGAGCAGTACTTC.

This chain links TRBV6-5 with TRBJ2-1; D is undetermined. Trimming stripped 2 bases from V and 6 bases from J, with 11 bases between. The CDR3 length is 14 residues. Germline V gene data show CDR1 as MNHEY and CDR2 as SVGAGI. Here the CDR3 reads CASSYPSQFNEQFF. CDR3 sequence (DNA): TGTGCCAGCAGTTACCCTTCCCAATTCAATGAGCAGTTCTTC.

This sequence joins TRBV12-5 and TRBJ2-2; D not certain. CDR1 LGHNT and CDR2 FRNRAP come from the germline V gene. The CDR3 sequence is 12 residues long. V was shortened by 3 bases and J by 5 bases, with 4 bases between the two germline ends. The CDR3 coding sequence is TGTGCTAGTGGTTTCGGGACCGGGGAGCTGTTTTTT. This encodes CASGFGTGELFF.

This clone showed up just once. The V call is TRBV5-4, the J call TRBJ2-7; TRBD1 agrees at 9 bases. The CDR3 is 14 amino acids. After removal of 0 bases from V and 3 bases from J, the junction contained 1 base not matched to a gene. The germline V gene encodes CDR1 SGHNT and CDR2 YYREEE (reference sequence). CDR3 loop: CASSLEDRGYEQYF. DNA of the CDR3: TGTGCCAGCAGCTTGGAGGACAGGGGCTACGAGCAGTACTTC.

The CDR3 DNA reads TGCGCCAGCACCGACCCAGCGGGAGGGTATGAGCAGTTCTTC. Encoded protein: CASTDPAGGYEQFF. The chain carries TRBV5-1 and TRBJ2-1, with TRBD2 matching over 10 bases. Trimming took 6 bases from V and 8 from J; bases not matched to a gene: 8. The CDR3 runs 14 residues. Germline CDR1 SGHRS, CDR2 YFSETQ.

The genes are TRBV6-1 and TRBJ1-1, with TRBD1 matching over 10 bases. CDR1 and CDR2 (germline): MNHNS, SASEGT. V trimming: 7 bases; J trimming: 7 bases; junction bases outside the gene matches: 9. The CDR3 is made up of 14 amino acids. CDR3 DNA: TGTGCCAGCACCCCCCTAGGGACAGGGGTTGAAGCTTTCTTT. Translating gives CASTPLGTGVEAFF.